This entry lists 24 T cell receptor beta chains sequenced from one sample in a study of cytomegalovirus exposure and HLA in healthy donors. The PCR had 60 Vbeta and 13 Jbeta primers. Libraries were prepared by immunoSEQ multiplex PCR; TCRdb keeps only in-frame clonotypes and omits some of them. The sample consists of 140,000 to 150,000 clones, roughly 62% of them appearing once. Sequenced: PBMCs. These receptors came from a man between 60 and 75 years old in good health and CMV-seronegative.

The V gene is TRBV10-3, the J gene TRBJ1-1, with D perhaps matching TRBD1 (6 bases). Germline-derived CDR1 and CDR2 are ENHRY and SYGVKD. The CDR3 is made up of 13 amino acids. Trimming removed 6 bases from V and 0 bases from J, with 8 bases in between. CDR3 bases: TGTGCCATCAGCCGACAGGTGAACACTGAAGCTTTCTTT. Its protein product is CAISRQVNTEAFF.

The rearrangement uses TRBV19 and TRBJ1-5; 9 nucleotides match TRBD1. Trimming took 1 base from V and 2 from J; bases not matched to a gene: 6. CDR1 is LNHDA, CDR2 SQIVND, per germline (reference sequence). The CDR3 is 17 amino acids. The CDR3 here is CASSIVQGARGNQPQHF. CDR3 DNA: TGTGCCAGTAGTATAGTACAGGGGGCTAGGGGCAATCAGCCCCAGCATTTT.

The genes are TRBV6-5 and TRBJ1-1; D is uncertain. The CDR3 contains 14 residues. The V gene lost 7 bases and the J gene lost 0 bases, with 12 bases spanning the gap. The germline V gene has CDR1 MNHEY and CDR2 SVGAGI. The CDR3 bases are TGTGCCAGCACCCCGACATATTTGAACACTGAAGCTTTCTTT. Translating gives CASTPTYLNTEAFF.

The chain uses TRBV28 and TRBJ1-5, with 7 bases that match TRBD1. Germline V lookup: CDR1 MDHEN, CDR2 SYDVKM. The junction had 7 bases not matched to a gene; V was cut back by 5 bases and J by 0 bases. The CDR3 runs 16 residues. CDR3 nucleotide sequence: TGTGCCAGCAGTACGCAGGGGGATTATAGCAATCAGCCCCAGCATTTT. It specifies CASSTQGDYSNQPQHF.

V usage is TRBV11-2 and J usage is TRBJ2-3; 12 bases are a match to TRBD1. Germline CDR1 and CDR2: SGHAT and FQNNGV. The CDR3 is 19 amino acids. J lost 1 base, V lost 6 bases, and 14 bases had no gene match. The CDR3 loop is CASSSAPGQGALRTDTQYF. The DNA for the CDR3 is TGTGCCAGCAGTTCTGCCCCGGGACAGGGGGCCCTACGCACAGATACGCAGTATTTT.

J is TRBJ2-7 and V is TRBV9, with TRBD2 as a possible D gene (6 bases). Germline loops: CDR1 SGDLS, CDR2 YYNGEE. The CDR3 contains 14 residues. V was clipped by 0 bases and J by 2 bases, with 9 bases between them. The CDR3 region is CASSVASATYEQYF. The CDR3, as DNA: TGTGCCAGCAGCGTAGCTAGCGCAACCTACGAGCAGTACTTC.

This clone was counted a few times. This chain connects TRBV5-1 to TRBJ2-2; tentative D call: TRBD1 (7 bases). This CDR3 has 16 residues. The V gene lost 4 bases and the J gene lost 5 bases, with 18 bases spanning the gap. Per germline, CDR1 SGHRS and CDR2 YFSETQ. CDR3 DNA sequence: TGCGCCAGCAGCCTTCGGACAGGAGGGACGACCGGGGAGCTGTTTTTT. It encodes CASSLRTGGTTGELFF.

The chain combines TRBV7-9 with TRBJ1-2, with D tentatively TRBD1 (5 bases). This CDR3 has 12 amino acids. V dropped 3 bases and J dropped 6 bases, with 8 bases sitting between them. Germline V gives CDR1 SEHNR, CDR2 FQNEAQ (reference sequence). The CDR3 loop reads CASSFREDGYTF. The CDR3 DNA follows: TGTGCCAGCAGCTTCAGGGAAGATGGCTACACCTTC.

J is TRBJ2-3 and V is TRBV11-3; no clear D. V dropped 4 bases and J dropped 0 bases, with 8 bases sitting between them. The CDR3 contains 14 residues. CDR1 is SGHNT, CDR2 YENEEA, per germline. CDR3 loop: CASSSSTSTDTQYF. The CDR3 coding sequence is TGTGCCAGCAGCTCCTCGACTAGCACAGATACGCAGTATTTT.

The genes are TRBV30 and TRBJ1-6; 9 bases map to TRBD1. Trimming removed 1 base from V and 10 bases from J; junction bases left unmatched: 8. In germline, CDR1 is GTSNPN, CDR2 SVGIG (reference sequence). This CDR3 spans 15 amino acids. The CDR3 nucleotides are TGTGCCTGGAGTGGGACCGGGACAGGGAACTCACCCCTCCACTTT. As protein: CAWSGTGTGNSPLHF.

The chain carries TRBV19 and TRBJ1-1; 9 bases align to TRBD1. This CDR3 contains 14 residues. Per the germline V gene, CDR1 is LNHDA and CDR2 is SQIVND (reference sequence). Trimming removed 6 bases from V and 5 bases from J; junction bases left unmatched: 7. The CDR3 protein is CASSLDRGDTEAFF. CDR3 nucleotide sequence: TGTGCCAGTAGCCTAGACAGGGGGGATACTGAAGCTTTCTTT.

The V and J genes are TRBV6-6 and TRBJ2-1; D remains ambiguous. The germline V gene encodes CDR1 MNHNY and CDR2 SVGAGI (reference sequence). This CDR3 comprises 14 residues. V was trimmed by 0 bases and J by 9 bases, leaving 12 bases between them. CDR3 sequence: CASSYSGTKREQFF. In nucleotides, the CDR3 is TGTGCCAGCAGTTACTCAGGTACTAAACGTGAGCAGTTCTTC.

The chain is built from TRBV9 and TRBJ2-7; no firm D call. V lost 0 bases to trimming and J lost 0 bases, with 7 bases between them. CDR3 length: 14 amino acids. The germline V gene has CDR1 SGDLS and CDR2 YYNGEE. CDR3 DNA: TGTGCCAGCAGCGTAGCCCTTATCTCCTACGAGCAGTACTTC. It specifies CASSVALISYEQYF.

This clone was observed a handful of times. The chain combines TRBV30 with TRBJ2-7; 11 nucleotides agree with TRBD2. Germline assignment: CDR1 GTSNPN and CDR2 SVGIG (reference sequence). The V gene end was trimmed by 5 bases and the J gene end by 3 bases; junction bases not matched to a gene: 3. The CDR3 extends over 13 amino acids. The CDR3 sequence: CAWVGTSGYEQYF. The CDR3 DNA is TGTGCCTGGGTGGGGACTAGCGGCTACGAGCAGTACTTC.

There are a few counts of this clone. The J gene is TRBJ2-1, the V gene TRBV18; 7 nucleotides line up with TRBD2. Germline CDR1 KGHSH, CDR2 LQKENI. Unmatched junction bases numbered 12, after V lost 2 bases and J lost 8 bases. The CDR3 spans 16 residues. Written as DNA, the CDR3 is TGTGCCAGCTCACCAAATGAGCGGGGAGGGCGCGATGAGCAGTTCTTC. Protein: CASSPNERGGRDEQFF.

This chain connects TRBV30 to TRBJ2-5, with D tentatively TRBD2 (5 bases). The CDR3 covers 14 residues. Germline V gene lookup returns CDR1 GTSNPN and CDR2 SVGIG (reference sequence). V was clipped by 8 bases and J by 9 bases, with 25 bases between them. CDR3 nucleotide sequence: TGTGCCGGAGGAGAACAGAGACCCGGTTTGGCCCAGTACTTC. Residues: CAGGEQRPGLAQYF.

Only a few counts were recorded for this clone. The chain is built from TRBV6-6 and TRBJ2-5; 8 bases fit TRBD1. J gave up 6 bases and V 6 bases, and 9 bases lay outside the gene matches. There are 14 residues in the CDR3. In germline, CDR1 is MNHNY, CDR2 SVGAGI (reference sequence). This chain's CDR3 is CASSTRGPGKTQYF. The DNA for the CDR3 is TGTGCCAGCAGCACCAGGGGGCCGGGGAAGACCCAGTACTTC.

V is TRBV27 and J is TRBJ2-1, with D perhaps matching TRBD2 (7 bases). The germline CDR1 and CDR2 sequences are MNHEY and SMNVEV (reference sequence). V was shortened by 3 bases and J by 7 bases, with 16 bases between the two germline ends. This CDR3 comprises 15 residues. The CDR3 protein is CASSLGRGPTNEQFF. The DNA of the CDR3 is TGTGCCAGCAGTTTGGGGCGGGGGCCTACAAATGAGCAGTTCTTC.

This clone has just a few counts. The genes are TRBV6-5 and TRBJ2-1, with a weak D call TRBD2 (6 bases). Deletions cut 0 bases from V and 9 bases from J, with 15 bases between. The CDR3 has 15 residues. From germline, CDR1 is MNHEY and CDR2 SVGAGI. This chain's CDR3 is CASSYSTWRESEQFF. The CDR3 coding sequence is TGTGCCAGCAGTTACTCGACTTGGCGGGAAAGTGAGCAGTTCTTC.

The gene calls are TRBV7-2 and TRBJ2-5, with D tentatively TRBD2 (6 bases). The CDR3 loop spans 19 amino acids. The V gene's germline CDR1 is SGHTA and CDR2 FQGNSA. Trimming cost V 3 bases and J 4 bases, with 27 bases left between them. This CDR3 reads CASSFILLAGGLILETQYF. Here the CDR3 DNA reads TGTGCCAGCAGCTTTATTCTACTAGCCGGAGGGCTAATATTAGAGACCCAGTACTTC.

This clone was seen a few times. V gene TRBV10-3 combines with J gene TRBJ1-1; D might be TRBD1 (5 bases). Trimming shortened V by 4 bases and J by 0 bases, and 6 bases separated the two germline ends. The length of the CDR3 is 13 residues. Germline-derived CDR1 and CDR2 are ENHRY and SYGVKD. The CDR3 sequence: CAISGGLNTEAFF. As DNA, the CDR3 is TGTGCCATCAGTGGGGGCCTGAACACTGAAGCTTTCTTT.

This clone was recorded a few times. The chain uses TRBV4-2 and TRBJ2-3; 7 bases line up with TRBD2. CDR1 and CDR2 (germline): LGHNA, YNFKEQ. CDR3 size: 16 residues. Germline trimming cut 0 bases from V and 5 bases from J; bases unmatched to any gene: 8. In DNA form, the CDR3 reads TGTGCCAGCAGCCAAGACGGGGCGGGAGTGGGAGATACGCAGTATTTT. Translation gives CASSQDGAGVGDTQYF.

This clone was seen a single time. The chain has TRBV5-1 and TRBJ2-6; D is possibly TRBD1 (5 bases). V dropped 4 bases and J dropped 3 bases, with 14 bases sitting between them. Germline CDR1 reads SGHRS; CDR2 reads YFSETQ. The CDR3 length is 16 residues. In nucleotides, the CDR3 is TGCGCCAGCAGCCCTGACAGTAACGGTGGGGCCAACGTCCTGACTTTC. Amino acid sequence: CASSPDSNGGANVLTF.

V is TRBV19 and J is TRBJ2-3, with 9 bases aligning to TRBD1. The CDR3 extends over 14 amino acids. The V gene's germline CDR1 is LNHDA and CDR2 SQIVND (reference sequence). The junction had 5 bases not matched to a gene; V was cut back by 5 bases and J by 5 bases. The CDR3: CASSEQGARDTQYF. CDR3 DNA sequence: TGTGCCAGTAGTGAACAGGGGGCTAGAGATACGCAGTATTTT.